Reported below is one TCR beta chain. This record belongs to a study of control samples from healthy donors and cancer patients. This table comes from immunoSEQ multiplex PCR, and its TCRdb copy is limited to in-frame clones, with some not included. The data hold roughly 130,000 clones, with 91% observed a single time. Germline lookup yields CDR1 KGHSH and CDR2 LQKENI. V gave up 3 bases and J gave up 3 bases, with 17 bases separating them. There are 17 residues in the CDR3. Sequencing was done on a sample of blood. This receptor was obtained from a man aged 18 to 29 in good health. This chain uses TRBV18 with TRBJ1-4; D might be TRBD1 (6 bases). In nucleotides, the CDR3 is TGTGCCAGCTCACCTTGGTCCACGACAGGTTCTAATGAAAAACTGTTTTTT. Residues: CASSPWSTTGSNEKLFF. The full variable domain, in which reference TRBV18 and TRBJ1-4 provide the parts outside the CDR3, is NAGVMQNPRHLVRRRGQEARLRCSPMKGHSHVYWYRQLPEEGLKFMVYLQKENIIDESGMPKERFSAEFPKEGPSILRIQQVVRGDSAAYFCASSPWSTTGSNEKLFFGSGTQLSVL.